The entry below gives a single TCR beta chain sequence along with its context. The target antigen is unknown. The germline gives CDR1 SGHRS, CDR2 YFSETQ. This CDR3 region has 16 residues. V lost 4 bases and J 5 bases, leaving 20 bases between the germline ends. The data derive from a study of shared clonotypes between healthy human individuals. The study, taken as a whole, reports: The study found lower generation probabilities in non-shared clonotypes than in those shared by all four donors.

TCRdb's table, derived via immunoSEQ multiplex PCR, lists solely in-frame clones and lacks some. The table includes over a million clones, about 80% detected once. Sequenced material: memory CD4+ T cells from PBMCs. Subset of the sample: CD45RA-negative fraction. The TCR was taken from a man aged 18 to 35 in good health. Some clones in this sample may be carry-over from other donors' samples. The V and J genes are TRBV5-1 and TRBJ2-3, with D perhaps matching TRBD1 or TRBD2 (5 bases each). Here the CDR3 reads CASSERWDQPIDTQYF. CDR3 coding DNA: TGCGCCAGCAGCGAACGGTGGGACCAACCCATAGATACGCAGTATTTT.